The TCR beta chain described here comes from a study of blood T cell repertoires in COVID-19. The assay was immunoSEQ multiplex PCR, and TCRdb's table has in-frame clones only and misses some. The sample contains 300,000 to 450,000 clones, more than 80% of which appear only once. The study recruited people aged roughly 18 to 89 years across approximately 24 US areas. The CDR3 length is 14 residues. Germline CDR1 reads MNHEY; CDR2 reads SMNVEV (reference sequence). The V gene end was trimmed by 2 bases and the J gene end by 4 bases; junction bases not matched to a gene: 1. Sample: PBMCs or T cells enriched from blood (not recorded which). V usage is TRBV27 and J usage is TRBJ2-1; 8 bases line up with TRBD1. The receptor was derived from a man aged 18-30 years who had recovered from COVID-19. The CDR3 DNA follows: TGTGCCAGCAGTTTAGGGACAGGTTACAATGAGCAGTTCTTC. Translating gives CASSLGTGYNEQFF.